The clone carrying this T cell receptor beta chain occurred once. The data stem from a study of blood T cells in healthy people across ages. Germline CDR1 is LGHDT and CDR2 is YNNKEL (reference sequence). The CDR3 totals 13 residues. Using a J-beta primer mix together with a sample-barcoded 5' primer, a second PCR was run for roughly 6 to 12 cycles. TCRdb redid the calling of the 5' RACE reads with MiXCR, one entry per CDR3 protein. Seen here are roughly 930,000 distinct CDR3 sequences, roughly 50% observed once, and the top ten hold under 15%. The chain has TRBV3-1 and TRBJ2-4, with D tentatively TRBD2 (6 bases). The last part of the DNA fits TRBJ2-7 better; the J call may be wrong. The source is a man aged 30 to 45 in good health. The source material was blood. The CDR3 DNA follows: TGTGCCAGCAGCCAAGTCGGGGGTAACGAGCAGTACTTC. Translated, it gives CASSQVGGNEQYF.